The clone carrying this T cell receptor beta chain was counted once. This specimen comes from a study of blood T cell repertoires in COVID-19. About the study: There were acute and convalescent COVID-19 samples, and they came from the United States, Italy and Spain.

Germline V gene lookup returns CDR1 LNHDA and CDR2 SQIVND (reference sequence). V lost 4 bases to trimming and J lost 4 bases, with 14 bases between them. The CDR3 covers 15 residues. In the original processing: Reference gene primer amplification gave estimated nucleated cell counts. Using immunoSEQ multiplex PCR, the repertoire was profiled, and TCRdb retains in-frame clones only, with some absent. V, J and clone size were drawn from that table, and D and trimming were deduced from the DNA. The sample lists 440,000 or so clones; around 91% were seen once. Patients at the Seattle site were enrolled during active infection and followed longitudinally.

J is TRBJ1-5 and V is TRBV19; no definite D call. Sequenced: peripheral blood. The sequence was collected from a woman aged 40 to 49 with COVID-19, enrolled during active disease. CDR3 protein: CASSTWTGDNQPQHF. Written as DNA, the CDR3 is TGTGCCAGTAGTACCTGGACGGGAGATAATCAGCCCCAGCATTTT.